Listed below are T cell receptor beta chains from one sample, sequenced in a study of CXCR3-negative and CXCR3-positive naive CD8 T cells. TCRdb reprocessed the 5' RACE reads, keeping one entry per CDR3 protein, no DNA. This repertoire includes about 43,000 distinct CDR3 sequences. Sequences were obtained from memory CD8+ T cells from blood. The receptors were gathered from a human donor in good health. Some clones in this sample may be carry-over from other donors' samples. The CDR3 runs from the conserved cysteine through the conserved F or W. Fields, in order: V gene, J gene, CDR3 protein.

TRBV6-5	TRBJ1-1	CASEYQIGTEAFF
TRBV29-1	TRBJ2-7	CSVEGPDPYEQYF
TRBV6-1	TRBJ1-2	CASSTTPLGMVRYGYTF
TRBV20-1	TRBJ1-1	CSARAGADTEAFF
TRBV12-3/TRBV12-4	TRBJ2-1	CASSLEGVRKRELEQFF
TRBV10-3	TRBJ2-5	CAISDGGTQETQYF
TRBV20-1	TRBJ2-7	CSVALTGITYEQYF
TRBV20-1	TRBJ2-2	CSARARTTDAGELFF
TRBV24-1	TRBJ2-2	CATSDLLGTGELFF
TRBV15	TRBJ2-6	CATSTPEGANVLTF
TRBV5-1	TRBJ2-4	CASSLEVSGGENIQYF
TRBV29-1	TRBJ2-5	CSVETPGQGIQETQYF
TRBV7-9	TRBJ2-7	CASSTREVFDEQYF
TRBV28	TRBJ1-2	CASTSVPGTKGYTF
TRBV21-1	TRBJ2-7	CASSKEGQLDHEQYF
TRBV2	TRBJ2-7	CASSTGTASSYEQYF
TRBV25-1	TRBJ1-6	CASSETGNSPLHF